A single sample gave rise to the 5 T cell receptor beta chains below, sequenced in a study of blood T cell repertoires in COVID-19. The table came from immunoSEQ multiplex PCR; TCRdb's copy has only in-frame clones and leaves some out. Here the sample spans approximately 150,000 clones, approximately 86% being singletons. Specimen: peripheral blood. The receptor set was obtained from a woman in her sixties who had recovered from COVID-19.

The chain links TRBV4-3 to TRBJ2-1; 10 bases align to TRBD2. The germline V gene has CDR1 LGHNA and CDR2 YSLEER. Trimming at V came to 2 bases and at J to 7 bases, leaving 11 bases not matched to a gene. This CDR3 is 17 amino acids long. This chain's CDR3 is CASSQLSSGGEGNEQFF. The CDR3 nucleotides read TGCGCCAGCAGCCAACTTTCTAGCGGGGGCGAAGGGAATGAGCAGTTCTTC.

This clone occurred a few times. V is TRBV2 and J is TRBJ2-3; 12 positions agree with TRBD2. The V and J ends lost 4 bases and 4 bases, in that order; junction bases with no gene match: 3. Germline V gives CDR1 SNHLY, CDR2 FYNNEI. The CDR3 is 15 amino acids. In nucleotides, the CDR3 is TGTGCCAGCAGTGGGGCTAGCGGGGGGGCAGATACGCAGTATTTT. This sequence encodes CASSGASGGADTQYF.

V gene TRBV19 combines with J gene TRBJ1-3, with a possible D match to TRBD1 (5 bases). CDR1 is LNHDA, CDR2 SQIVND, per germline (reference sequence). The V gene lost 6 bases and the J gene lost 4 bases, with 19 bases spanning the gap. The CDR3 sequence is 16 residues long. CDR3 nucleotide sequence: TGTGCCAGTAGCTTCCCGCTACCAGGGAAGGGAAACACCATATATTTT. It specifies CASSFPLPGKGNTIYF.

The V and J genes are TRBV7-2 and TRBJ2-2; possibly TRBD2 for D (6 bases). The CDR3 contains 14 residues. Germline V gene sequence: CDR1 SGHTA, CDR2 FQGNSA. Trimming took 2 bases from V and 5 from J, leaving 9 bases between them. This chain's CDR3 is CASSLSLATGELFF. The CDR3 DNA follows: TGTGCCAGCAGCTTAAGCCTAGCGACCGGGGAGCTGTTTTTT.

V is TRBV5-1 and J is TRBJ2-5; D may be TRBD2 (6 bases). This CDR3 has 16 amino acids. Germline values: CDR1 SGHRS, CDR2 YFSETQ. V was clipped by 2 bases and J by 5 bases, with 19 bases between them. DNA for the CDR3: TGCGCCAGCAGCTTAGGGTGGAGGGATGAAGGGGAGACCCAGTACTTC. This gives the protein CASSLGWRDEGETQYF.